This TCR beta chain was recorded in a study of T cell repertoires in cytomegalovirus infection. In the study overall: It was recently identified HLA-C-restricted and well-studied HLA-B-restricted CMV epitopes that the study used. Matching HLA type and CMV infection were both indicated by public TCR beta signatures.

Study outcomes and limitations: Adding up the frequency of public TCR beta families identified people who carried CMV plus the relevant HLA. Dominating the ex vivo response were HLA-C-restricted CMV-specific TCR beta clonotypes.

Note on this clonotype: Its antigen remains unidentified.

TCRdb processed the reads anew with MiXCR; each CDR3 protein has one entry. The sample carries 550,000 to 850,000 distinct CDR3 sequences, around 35% recorded once. This CDR3 is 16 amino acids long. The V gene end was trimmed by 4 bases and the J gene end by 3 bases; junction bases not matched to a gene: 2. CDR1 is SGHAT and CDR2 is FQDESV in the germline V gene (reference sequence). The sequence was obtained from a human donor in good health (CMV status not recorded). Some clones in this sample may be carry-over from other donors' samples. The chain combines TRBV11-1 with TRBJ2-2; 13 nucleotides line up with TRBD2. Sequences were derived from cultured PBMCs, sampled from culture after CMV antigen stimulation. CDR3 bases: TGTGCCAGCAGCTCAGGACTAGCGGGGGACACCGGGGAGCTGTTTTTT. Translated, it gives CASSSGLAGDTGELFF.